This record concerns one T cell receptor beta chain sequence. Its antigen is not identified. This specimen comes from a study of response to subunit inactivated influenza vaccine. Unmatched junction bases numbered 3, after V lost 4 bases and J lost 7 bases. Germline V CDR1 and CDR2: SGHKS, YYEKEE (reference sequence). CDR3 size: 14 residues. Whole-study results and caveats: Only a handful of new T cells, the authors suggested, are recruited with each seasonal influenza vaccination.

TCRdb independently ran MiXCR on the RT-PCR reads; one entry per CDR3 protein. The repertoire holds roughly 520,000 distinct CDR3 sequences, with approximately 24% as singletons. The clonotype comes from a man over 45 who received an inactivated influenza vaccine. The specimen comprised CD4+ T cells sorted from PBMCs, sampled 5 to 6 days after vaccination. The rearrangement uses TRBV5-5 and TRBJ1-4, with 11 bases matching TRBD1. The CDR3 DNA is TGTGCCAGCAGCCTGGGGACAGGGGGTGAAAAACTGTTTTTT. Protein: CASSLGTGGEKLFF.